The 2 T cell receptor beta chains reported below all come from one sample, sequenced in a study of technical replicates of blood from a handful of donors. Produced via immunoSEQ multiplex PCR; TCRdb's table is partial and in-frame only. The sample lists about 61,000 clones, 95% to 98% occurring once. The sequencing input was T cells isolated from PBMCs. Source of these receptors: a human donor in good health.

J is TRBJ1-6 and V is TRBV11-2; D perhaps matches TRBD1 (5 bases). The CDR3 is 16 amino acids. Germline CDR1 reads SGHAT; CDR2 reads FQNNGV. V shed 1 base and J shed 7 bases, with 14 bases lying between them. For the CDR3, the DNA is TGTGCCAGCAGCTTAGTAAGGGGCGCAGTCAATTCACCCCTCCACTTT. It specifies CASSLVRGAVNSPLHF.

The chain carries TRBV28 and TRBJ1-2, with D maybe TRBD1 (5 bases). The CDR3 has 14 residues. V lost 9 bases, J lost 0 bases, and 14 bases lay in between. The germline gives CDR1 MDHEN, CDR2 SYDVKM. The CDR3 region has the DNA TGTGCCAGTAGGCGGGGGGGTCCTAACTATGGCTACACCTTC. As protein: CASRRGGPNYGYTF.